Below, 31 T cell receptor beta chains from the same sample are listed, as sequenced in a study of monozygotic twins with inflammatory bowel disease. From the 5' RACE reads, TCRdb lists one entry per CDR3 protein and no DNA. This repertoire includes 70,000 to 95,000 distinct CDR3 sequences. Input material: blood. These receptor sequences come from a human donor with ulcerative colitis or Crohn's disease, or a healthy co-twin of an affected twin (not recorded which).

The chain has TRBV20-1 and TRBJ2-1. The germline CDR1 and CDR2 sequences are DFQATT and SNEGSKA (reference sequence). The CDR3 has 12 amino acids. This CDR3 is CSARALLNEQFF.

This chain links TRBV5-4 with TRBJ2-3; TCRdb proposes TRBD1, but this gene call is untestable without DNA. This CDR3 has 14 residues. CDR1 SGHNT and CDR2 YYREEE come from the germline V gene (reference sequence). CDR3: CASSTGLFTDTQYF.

By frequency, this clonotype is medium-sized. The V gene is TRBV27, the J gene TRBJ2-1. The length of the CDR3 is 14 residues. Germline loops: CDR1 MNHEY, CDR2 SMNVEV (reference sequence). This CDR3 is CASSLAGVGNEQFF.

The rearrangement joins TRBV7-8 to TRBJ2-5; TCRdb reports TRBD1, a call that lacks DNA to check it against. The CDR3 totals 13 residues. CDR1 is SGHVS, CDR2 FQNEAQ, per germline. CDR3 sequence reads: CASSLQNPGTQYF. Based on the CDR3 plus reference TRBV7-8 and TRBJ2-5, the full variable domain is GAGVSQSPRYKVAKRGQDVALRCDPISGHVSLFWYQQALGQGPEFLTYFQNEAQLDKSGLPSDRFFAERPEGSVSTLKIQRTQQEDSAVYLCASSLQNPGTQYFGPGTRLLVL.

The CDR3 region is CASSQRPLTQTGTFSVGNEQFF. This rearrangement joins TRBV4-2 to TRBJ2-1; as DNA is missing, the TRBD2 call by TCRdb cannot be tested. The CDR3 is 22 residues long. CDR1 and CDR2 (germline): LGHNA, YNFKEQ.

The chain couples TRBV6-6 to TRBJ1-4; TCRdb indicates TRBD1, and absent DNA this call remains unverified. Germline assignment: CDR1 MNHNY and CDR2 SVGAGI (reference sequence). This CDR3 spans 14 amino acids. CDR3 sequence: CASSTGTGNEKLFF.

This chain joins TRBV27 and TRBJ1-6. The CDR3 is 15 amino acids. CDR1 and CDR2 (germline): MNHEY, SMNVEV (reference sequence). CDR3 amino acids: CASSKYRPNNSPLHF.

The chain couples TRBV27 to TRBJ2-1; TCRdb's D call, TRBD2, is unchecked because there is no DNA. CDR3 length: 18 residues. Germline V gives CDR1 MNHEY, CDR2 SMNVEV (reference sequence). The CDR3 loop reads CASSFKAGGPSSYNEQFF.

This sequence joins TRBV20-1 and TRBJ2-3; the TCRdb call, TRBD1, lacks DNA for checking. Germline loops: CDR1 DFQATT, CDR2 SNEGSKA (reference sequence). The CDR3 consists of 15 residues. The chain's CDR3 is CSAPGHLISTDTQYF.

The chain has TRBV5-1 and TRBJ1-2. This CDR3 comprises 13 residues. Germline V lookup: CDR1 SGHRS, CDR2 YFSETQ. The CDR3 here is CASSLADTAGYTF.

The chain joins TRBV7-9 to TRBJ2-7; TCRdb outputs TRBD2, but without DNA this stays unchecked. The CDR3 has 14 amino acids. Looked up from germline, CDR1 is SEHNR and CDR2 is FQNEAQ (reference sequence). The CDR3 sequence: CASSFDSGVYEQYF.

This chain links TRBV2 with TRBJ2-3. Germline V gives CDR1 SNHLY, CDR2 FYNNEI. This CDR3 has 14 residues. The CDR3 sequence: CASSVRLAADTQYF.

The gene calls are TRBV4-2 and TRBJ2-1. This CDR3 comprises 15 residues. Germline CDR1 reads LGHNA; CDR2 reads YNFKEQ. The CDR3 sequence is CASSLRTPAYNEQFF.

This chain links TRBV20-1 with TRBJ1-5. Germline V gene data show CDR1 as DFQATT and CDR2 as SNEGSKA (reference sequence). The CDR3 covers 15 residues. The chain's CDR3 is CSAPIGGIDNQPQHF.

V gene TRBV5-1 combines with J gene TRBJ2-5. Germline V lookup: CDR1 SGHRS, CDR2 YFSETQ. The CDR3 extends over 14 amino acids. The CDR3 loop reads CASSLATVRETQYF. Supplemented by reference TRBV5-1 and TRBJ2-5, the full variable domain reads KAGVTQTPRYLIKTRGQQVTLSCSPISGHRSVSWYQQTPGQGLQFLFEYFSETQRNKGNFPGRFSGRQFSNSRSEMNVSTLELGDSALYLCASSLATVRETQYFGPGTRLLVL.

Here the CDR3 reads CASSFSGDGPDTQYF. J is TRBJ2-3 and V is TRBV5-1; as DNA is missing, the TRBD2 call by TCRdb cannot be tested. The CDR3 is 15 amino acids. The germline V gene has CDR1 SGHRS and CDR2 YFSETQ.

This sequence joins TRBV12-3 or TRBV12-4 and TRBJ2-5; the TCRdb call, TRBD1, lacks DNA for checking. The CDR3 runs 14 residues. The CDR3 here is CASGPQGNQETQYF.

The chain employs TRBV11-2 and TRBJ2-5; TCRdb outputs TRBD1, but without DNA this stays unchecked. Germline V lookup: CDR1 SGHAT, CDR2 FQNNGV. The CDR3 contains 15 residues. The CDR3 loop reads CASSSSGRLQETQYF.

This sequence joins TRBV7-2 and TRBJ2-4. Germline lookup yields CDR1 SGHTA and CDR2 FQGNSA. The CDR3 has 16 amino acids. This CDR3 is CASSLGQGLAKNIQYF.

This sequence joins TRBV7-2 and TRBJ1-5; TCRdb's D gene call, TRBD1, goes unchecked for lack of DNA. CDR1 SGHTA and CDR2 FQGNSA come from the germline V gene. This CDR3 comprises 15 residues. The CDR3 spells CASSFDRESNQPQHF.

V usage is TRBV7-9 and J usage is TRBJ1-5. Germline V CDR1 and CDR2: SEHNR, FQNEAQ (reference sequence). The CDR3 is made up of 16 amino acids. CDR3 region: CASSLGQGPGNQPQHF.

The J gene is TRBJ2-1, the V gene TRBV16; TCRdb's D gene call, TRBD1, goes unchecked for lack of DNA. This CDR3 is built from 15 residues. Germline V lookup: CDR1 KGHSY, CDR2 FQNENV. CDR3 residues: CASSRQGISYNEQFF.

V gene TRBV12-3 or TRBV12-4 combines with J gene TRBJ1-2. This CDR3 has 12 amino acids. The CDR3 here is CASRGTAYGYTF.

V usage is TRBV2 and J usage is TRBJ2-1; TCRdb selects TRBD2, and the lack of DNA leaves this call unchecked. The CDR3 extends over 11 amino acids. Germline CDR1 is SNHLY and CDR2 is FYNNEI. CDR3 region: CASALASEQFF.

V gene TRBV20-1 combines with J gene TRBJ2-6; TCRdb names TRBD1, which stays unverified in the absence of DNA. The CDR3 is 17 amino acids. Germline CDR1 reads DFQATT; CDR2 reads SNEGSKA (reference sequence). The CDR3 loop reads CSARAVGQAAGANVLTF.

The V call is TRBV7-9, the J call TRBJ1-1; TCRdb calls TRBD1, which cannot be checked without DNA. Per germline, CDR1 SEHNR and CDR2 FQNEAQ (reference sequence). The CDR3 consists of 16 residues. CDR3 residues: CASSSDRNTMNTEAFF. Complete variable domain (other parts from reference TRBV7-9 and TRBJ1-1): DTGVSQNPRHKITKRGQNVTFRCDPISEHNRLYWYRQTLGQGPEFLTYFQNEAQLEKSRLLSDRFSAERPKGSFSTLEIQRTEQGDSAMYLCASSSDRNTMNTEAFFGQGTRLTVV.

The rearrangement links TRBV18 to TRBJ2-6. This CDR3 has 17 residues. Germline V gene data show CDR1 as KGHSH and CDR2 as LQKENI. The CDR3 loop reads CASSPMGQSSGANVLTF.

The CDR3 is CASSLSSGGAIGELFF. V is TRBV3-1 and J is TRBJ2-2; lacking DNA, the TRBD2 call made by TCRdb goes unchecked. This CDR3 is 16 amino acids long. Germline loops: CDR1 LGHDT, CDR2 YNNKEL (reference sequence).

The chain has TRBV15 and TRBJ1-2; TCRdb proposes TRBD1, but this gene call is untestable without DNA. There are 16 residues in the CDR3. CDR1 is LNHNV, CDR2 YYDKDF, per germline (reference sequence). The CDR3 region is CATRRELWAQEEGYTF.

The chain employs TRBV12-3 or TRBV12-4 and TRBJ2-1; no DNA is available, so the TRBD1 call from TCRdb remains unchecked. The CDR3 covers 14 residues. The CDR3 loop is CASSSGQLGNEQFF.

The rearrangement links TRBV5-1 to TRBJ1-4. CDR1 and CDR2 (germline): SGHRS, YFSETQ. CDR3 length: 14 residues. CDR3 amino acids: CASSSDRFNEKLFF.